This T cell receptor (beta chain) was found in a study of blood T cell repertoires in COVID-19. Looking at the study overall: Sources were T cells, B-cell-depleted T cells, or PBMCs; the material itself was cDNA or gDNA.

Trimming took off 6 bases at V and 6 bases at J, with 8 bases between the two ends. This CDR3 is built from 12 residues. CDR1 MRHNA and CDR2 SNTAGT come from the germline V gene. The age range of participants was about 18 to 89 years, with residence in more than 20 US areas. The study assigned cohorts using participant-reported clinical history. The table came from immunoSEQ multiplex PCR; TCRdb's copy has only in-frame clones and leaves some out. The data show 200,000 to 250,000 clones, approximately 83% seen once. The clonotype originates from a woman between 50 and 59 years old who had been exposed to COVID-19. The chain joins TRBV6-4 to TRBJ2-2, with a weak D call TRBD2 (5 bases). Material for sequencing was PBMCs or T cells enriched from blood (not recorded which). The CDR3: CASRRGSGELFF. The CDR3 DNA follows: TGTGCCAGCAGACGGGGTTCCGGGGAGCTGTTTTTT.